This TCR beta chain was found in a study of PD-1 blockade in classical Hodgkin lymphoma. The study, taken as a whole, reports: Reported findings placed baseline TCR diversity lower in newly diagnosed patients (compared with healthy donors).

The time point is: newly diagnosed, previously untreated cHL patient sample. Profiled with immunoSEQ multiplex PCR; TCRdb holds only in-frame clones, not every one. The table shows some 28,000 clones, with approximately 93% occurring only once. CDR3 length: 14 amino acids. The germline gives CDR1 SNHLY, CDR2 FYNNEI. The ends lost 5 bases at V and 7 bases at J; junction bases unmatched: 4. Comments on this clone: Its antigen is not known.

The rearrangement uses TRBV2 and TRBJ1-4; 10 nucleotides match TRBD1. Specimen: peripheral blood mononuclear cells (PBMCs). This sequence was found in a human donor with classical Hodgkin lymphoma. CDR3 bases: TGTGCCAGCAGTCCGGACAGGGGGAGTGAAAAACTGTTTTTT. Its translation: CASSPDRGSEKLFF.